The clone carrying this T cell receptor beta chain was picked up many times. Its matching antigen is unknown. The source of the sample is a study of molecular identifiers for immune sequencing clone quantification. Notes on the study in general: Clones above 20 RNA copies contained over 98% of effector molecules but under 1% of naive ones.

CDR3 length: 14 amino acids. The V end lost 4 bases, the J end lost 5 bases, and 16 bases lay between the germline ends. Germline CDR1 reads SGHNT; CDR2 reads YYREEE (reference sequence). TCRdb fed the PCR reads into MiXCR, producing one record per CDR3 protein. The sample has more than 550,000 distinct CDR3 sequences, 25% seen once. Sorted naive CD8 T cells were those defined as CD8+CD4-CCR7+CD45RA+. The receptor was derived from a human donor in good health. Some libraries in this study had Jurkat cell RNA spiked in. The rearrangement links TRBV5-4 to TRBJ2-7; D might be TRBD1 (5 bases). The material sequenced was naive CD8+ T cells from blood, with Jurkat cell RNA spiked in. The subset was: FACS-sorted CD8+CD4-CCR7+CD45RA+ naive T cells. CDR3 loop: CASSPHGEGDEQYF. The CDR3 DNA follows: TGTGCCAGCAGCCCCCACGGAGAAGGGGACGAGCAGTACTTC.